Listed here are 19 T cell receptor beta chains from one sample, sequenced in a study of T-cell memory formation after mild COVID-19. TCRdb processed the 5' RACE reads anew with MiXCR; each CDR3 protein has one entry. The data contain approximately 89,000 distinct CDR3 sequences, around 27% of them singletons. The sequenced sample consisted of PBMCs or a T cell subset sorted from them (not recorded which). These receptors were taken from a man aged 18 to 35 who had mild COVID-19 (a few samples of this study predate the infection). Cell type and time point are not known.

This chain connects TRBV6-5 to TRBJ2-3, with 11 positions matching TRBD2. The germline CDR1 and CDR2 sequences are MNHEY and SVGAGI. V was pared by 10 bases and J by 2 bases, with 5 bases of the junction left unmatched. CDR3 length: 14 amino acids. This chain's CDR3 is CATLAGGHTDTQYF. The CDR3 DNA is TGTGCCACCCTAGCGGGGGGCCACACAGATACGCAGTATTTT.

V gene TRBV12-3 or TRBV12-4 combines with J gene TRBJ2-7, with a weak D call TRBD1 (5 bases). The CDR3 runs to 15 residues. Trimming pared 6 bases from V and 3 bases from J, leaving 18 bases between. In DNA form, the CDR3 reads TGTGCCAGCAGCCCCACCCTTCAGGGTTACTACGAGCAGTACTTC. Encoded protein: CASSPTLQGYYEQYF.

This clonotype was observed a few times. The V gene is TRBV7-8, the J gene TRBJ2-7, with D unclear. This CDR3 has 14 residues. From germline, CDR1 is SGHVS and CDR2 FQNEAQ. V was pared by 1 base and J by 3 bases, with 10 bases between. CDR3 protein: CASSLVVSDYEQYV. CDR3 DNA sequence: TGTGCCAGCAGCTTAGTAGTCAGCGACTACGAGCAGTACGTC.

The CDR3 nucleotides read TGTGCCAGCAGCGTACTGTCCGAGCAGTACGTC. Translating gives CASSVLSEQYV. The rearrangement joins TRBV9 to TRBJ2-7; D not resolved. Germline assignment: CDR1 SGDLS and CDR2 YYNGEE. The CDR3 length is 11 residues. Trimming took off 1 base at V and 6 bases at J, with 5 bases between the two ends.

A remark on this clonotype: At one boundary the junction diverges from the germline segment, which might be a read error. The genes are TRBV6-6 and TRBJ1-1; no reliable D call. CDR3 length: 10 residues. CDR1 is MNHNY and CDR2 is SVGAGI in the germline V gene (reference sequence). The CDR3 reads CASSYLGLIF. CDR3 DNA: TGTGCCAGCAGTTACTTAGGACTTATCTTT.

This clonotype came up a few times. The V call is TRBV7-7, the J call TRBJ1-1; D is possibly TRBD1 (5 bases). CDR3 size: 13 residues. Germline V gives CDR1 SSHAT, CDR2 FNYEAQ (reference sequence). The V gene lost 5 bases and the J gene lost 5 bases, with 12 bases spanning the gap. CDR3 protein: CASSPMGGTEAFF. In nucleotides, the CDR3 is TGTGCCAGCAGCCCAATGGGGGGGACTGAAGCTTTCTTT.

The rearrangement uses TRBV6-5 and TRBJ2-1; no clear D. The CDR3 loop spans 13 amino acids. Germline-derived CDR1 and CDR2 are MNHEY and SVGAGI. Trimming took off 6 bases at V and 0 bases at J, with 6 bases between the two ends. The CDR3 spells CASRWGSYNEQFF. The CDR3 region has the DNA TGTGCCAGCAGATGGGGCTCCTACAATGAGCAGTTCTTC.

This clonotype was observed a handful of times. The chain recombines TRBV11-2 with TRBJ2-2; no clear D. The V end was cut by 5 bases, the J end by 1 base, with 14 bases between. CDR1 is SGHAT, CDR2 FQNNGV, per germline. The length of the CDR3 is 16 residues. CDR3 DNA: TGTGCCAGCAGCCACACACTAACGGGGAACACCGGGGAGCTGTTTTTT. It encodes CASSHTLTGNTGELFF.

A few counts support this clonotype. The V gene is TRBV4-3, the J gene TRBJ1-2, with D possibly being TRBD1 (5 bases). CDR1 is LGHNA and CDR2 is YSLEER in the germline V gene. V was cut by 4 bases and J by 4 bases, with 19 bases left in between. The CDR3 runs 16 residues. DNA of the CDR3: TGCGCCAGCAGCCCGACTGTATCTGGGGCCCTCTATGGCTACACCTTC. Its protein product is CASSPTVSGALYGYTF.

In this sample, this clonotype turned up many times. The J gene is TRBJ2-3, the V gene TRBV6-5; tentatively, D is TRBD1 (6 bases). This CDR3 region has 15 residues. Germline loops: CDR1 MNHEY, CDR2 SVGAGI. Trimming took 9 bases from V and 3 from J, leaving 19 bases between them. The CDR3 here is CASSSGQFITDTQYF. In DNA, the CDR3 is TGTGCCAGTTCCTCAGGACAGTTTATTACAGATACGCAGTATTTT.

The chain carries TRBV6-5 and TRBJ1-6; D is perhaps TRBD1 (5 bases). CDR3 length: 15 residues. With 5 bases removed from V and 10 bases from J, the gap between germline ends came to 18 bases. From germline, CDR1 is MNHEY and CDR2 SVGAGI. The CDR3 reads CASSQKGLPASPLHF. The DNA of the CDR3 is TGTGCCAGCAGTCAGAAGGGACTCCCTGCATCACCCCTCCACTTT.

This chain uses TRBV27 with TRBJ1-4; maybe TRBD1 (6 bases). The germline V gene has CDR1 MNHEY and CDR2 SMNVEV (reference sequence). The CDR3 contains 15 residues. The ends were cut back, 5 bases at V and 3 bases at J, with 13 bases in the middle. Written as DNA, the CDR3 is TGTGCCAGCAGTGCCCTACAGGGTTCTAATGAAAAACTGTTTTTT. Residues: CASSALQGSNEKLFF.

As regards this clonotype: One junction end disagrees with the germline gene, perhaps due to a read error. The V and J genes are TRBV4-3 and TRBJ1-2, with 10 positions matching TRBD1. There are 16 residues in the CDR3. From germline, CDR1 is LGHNA and CDR2 YSLEER. The DNA for the CDR3 is TGCGCCAGCAGCCAGATGGAGTCTAGGGACAGGGGCCATGAGGCCTTC. It encodes CASSQMESRDRGHEAF.

CDR3 in amino acids: CASRLTGQAYNEQFF. The CDR3 nucleotides are TGTGCCAGCAGATTAACGGGACAGGCGTACAATGAGCAGTTCTTC. The chain joins TRBV7-9 to TRBJ2-1; 8 positions agree with TRBD1. The CDR3 is 15 residues long. Losses at the gene ends were 6 bases for V and 4 bases for J; bases not matched to a gene: 8. Germline assignment: CDR1 SEHNR and CDR2 FQNEAQ (reference sequence).

The chain links TRBV5-1 to TRBJ2-7; the D gene is possibly TRBD2 (5 bases). Trimming took off 7 bases at V and 7 bases at J, with 24 bases between the two ends. Germline CDR1 is SGHRS and CDR2 is YFSETQ. CDR3 size: 15 residues. CDR3 DNA sequence: TGCGCCAGCCGGATACTGGGAGAAGGAACGGGTGAGCAGTACTTC. Its protein product is CASRILGEGTGEQYF.

The chain uses TRBV7-9 and TRBJ1-1, with D hard to call. Trimming cost V 5 bases and J 0 bases, with 7 bases left between them. The CDR3 is made up of 13 amino acids. CDR1 is SEHNR, CDR2 FQNEAQ, per germline (reference sequence). This chain's CDR3 is CASSPLLNTEAFF. DNA for the CDR3: TGTGCCAGCAGCCCTCTCCTGAACACTGAAGCTTTCTTT.

This clonotype occurred a few times. The rearrangement joins TRBV28 to TRBJ2-5, with D possibly matching TRBD2 (5 bases). The CDR3 spans 15 residues. V was clipped by 5 bases and J by 4 bases, with 17 bases between them. Germline-derived CDR1 and CDR2 are MDHEN and SYDVKM. CDR3 region: CASSTASREGETQYF. CDR3 sequence (DNA): TGTGCCAGCAGTACCGCTAGCCGGGAAGGAGAGACCCAGTACTTC.

This clonotype showed up just a few times. The V gene is TRBV4-1, the J gene TRBJ1-1, with D hard to call. The V gene's germline CDR1 is MGHRA and CDR2 YSYEKL. V was trimmed by 0 bases and J by 5 bases, leaving 16 bases between them. The CDR3 has 16 amino acids. CDR3 loop: CASSQDAPGRETEAFF. DNA of the CDR3: TGCGCCAGCAGCCAAGATGCTCCGGGCCGGGAGACTGAAGCTTTCTTT.

This clonotype has a handful of counts. This rearrangement joins TRBV6-1 to TRBJ1-2; no reliable D call. The CDR3 totals 10 residues. Germline V gene sequence: CDR1 MNHNS, CDR2 SASEGT. The V end lost 10 bases, the J end lost 5 bases, and 8 bases lay between the germline ends. CDR3 protein: CATLEYGYTF. The DNA of the CDR3 is TGTGCCACCTTGGAGTATGGCTACACCTTC.